This TCR beta chain is from a study of blood T cell repertoires in COVID-19. Data came from immunoSEQ multiplex PCR; TCRdb stores just in-frame clones and leaves some out. The table includes fewer than 200,000 clones, roughly 80% detected once. The CDR3 extends over 16 amino acids. Trimming left V 5 bases short and J 2 bases short, with 18 bases between. CDR1 and CDR2 (germline): SGHTA, FQGNSA. This sequence originates from a woman aged 55-69 years with COVID-19, enrolled during active disease. V gene TRBV7-2 combines with J gene TRBJ2-5, with a tentative D call TRBD1 (5 bases). Sequencing was performed on peripheral blood. The CDR3, as DNA: TGTGCCAGCAGCCCCCGACGAGGACACTTACAAGAGACCCAGTACTTC. This encodes CASSPRRGHLQETQYF.